These 10 T cell receptor beta chains came from one sample sequenced in a study of Ad26.COV2.S vaccination and SARS-CoV-2 variants. Treatment described: some 20 received Ad26.COV2.S at low or high dose, single or two shots; a few received placebo; per-sample allocation not given. Day 63 after the first injection of vaccine or placebo was the sampling time. Sequencing was performed with immunoSEQ multiplex PCR; in TCRdb, only in-frame clones are kept and a portion is missing. The table lists about 480,000 clones, around nine tenths of them singletons. The starting material was peripheral blood, obtained in a trial of Ad26.COV2.S vaccine versus placebo. The receptors originated from a person between 18 and 65 years old who received the Ad26.COV2.S COVID-19 vaccine or a placebo.

The V gene is TRBV9, the J gene TRBJ1-3; D gene uncertain. Germline CDR1 reads SGDLS; CDR2 reads YYNGEE. The V end was cut by 0 bases, the J end by 2 bases, with 12 bases between. The CDR3 is made up of 16 amino acids. The CDR3 loop reads CASSVESLRTGNTIYF. The DNA for the CDR3 is TGTGCCAGCAGCGTAGAGAGCCTCCGAACTGGAAACACCATATATTTT.

The rearrangement links TRBV9 to TRBJ1-1; TRBD1 agrees at 8 bases. V gave up 3 bases and J gave up 5 bases; unmatched junction bases: 3. The CDR3 has 13 amino acids. The germline V gene encodes CDR1 SGDLS and CDR2 YYNGEE. The CDR3 coding sequence is TGTGCCAGCAGCGCAGGGGGCGGGACTGAAGCTTTCTTT. Protein sequence: CASSAGGGTEAFF. The variable domain in full, completed from reference TRBV9 and TRBJ1-1, reads DSGVTQTPKHLITATGQRVTLRCSPRSGDLSVYWYQQSLDQGLQFLIQYYNGEERAKGNILERFSAQQFPDLHSELNLSSLELGDSALYFCASSAGGGTEAFFGQGTRLTVV.

J is TRBJ1-1 and V is TRBV19, with D hard to call. With 9 bases removed from V and 0 bases from J, the gap between germline ends came to 8 bases. Germline CDR1 reads LNHDA; CDR2 reads SQIVND (reference sequence). CDR3 size: 12 residues. The chain's CDR3 is CASINMNTEAFF. The CDR3 DNA sequence: TGTGCCAGCATCAACATGAACACTGAAGCTTTCTTT.

In this sample, this clone turned up once. This chain joins TRBV4-3 and TRBJ1-4; no firm D call. Germline CDR1 reads LGHNA; CDR2 reads YSLEER. The CDR3 has 15 amino acids. The V gene lost 0 bases and the J gene lost 12 bases, with 17 bases spanning the gap. CDR3 sequence (DNA): TGCGCCAGCAGCCAAGAAATAACCGTGGGGTTGCAACTGTTTTTT. It is translated as CASSQEITVGLQLFF.

The chain is built from TRBV6-2 or TRBV6-3 and TRBJ1-5; D is possibly TRBD1 (5 bases). The CDR3 sequence is 16 residues long. The germline V gene encodes CDR1 MNHEY and CDR2 SVGEGT. V dropped 1 base and J dropped 2 bases, with 12 bases sitting between them. In nucleotides, the CDR3 is TGTGCCAGCAGTTACTGGCAGGGAATGGGCAATCAGCCCCAGCATTTT. Translating it yields CASSYWQGMGNQPQHF.

Here the CDR3 reads CASSYSGAGTGELFF. CDR3 sequence (DNA): TGTGCCAGCAGTTACTCGGGGGCTGGCACCGGGGAGCTGTTTTTT. The V gene is TRBV6-2 or TRBV6-3, the J gene TRBJ2-2; maybe TRBD1 (6 bases). The V gene's germline CDR1 is MNHEY and CDR2 SVGEGT. V lost 0 bases to trimming and J lost 4 bases, with 9 bases between them. The CDR3 extends over 15 amino acids.

The rearrangement links TRBV5-5 to TRBJ2-3; 12 bases match TRBD2. Germline values: CDR1 SGHKS, CDR2 YYEKEE (reference sequence). Trimming took 4 bases from V and 11 from J; bases not matched to a gene: 17. This CDR3 region has 17 residues. The CDR3 reads CASSPGTSGSGKRVQYF. Here the CDR3 DNA reads TGTGCCAGCAGCCCCGGGACTAGCGGGTCAGGGAAGAGGGTGCAGTATTTT.

The chain employs TRBV6-2 or TRBV6-3 and TRBJ2-1; D is perhaps TRBD2 (6 bases). This CDR3 comprises 17 residues. V lost 2 bases and J lost 2, with 16 bases in between. Per germline, CDR1 MNHEY and CDR2 SVGEGT. The DNA for the CDR3 is TGTGCCAGCAGTTACAACTTGAGACGGGGGACCTACAATGAGCAGTTCTTC. Its translation: CASSYNLRRGTYNEQFF.

Regarding this clone: This CDR3 is also generated by other DNA sequences in the sample. V and J are TRBV19 and TRBJ1-4; 7 nucleotides line up with TRBD1. V was pared by 1 base and J by 4 bases, with 3 bases of the junction left unmatched. Germline-derived CDR1 and CDR2 are LNHDA and SQIVND (reference sequence). The CDR3 covers 15 residues. CDR3 sequence (DNA): TGTGCCAGTAGTATAGGTCCAGGGGGTAATGAAAAACTGTTTTTT. Protein: CASSIGPGGNEKLFF.

The chain couples TRBV30 to TRBJ2-3; D might be TRBD1 (5 bases). Trimming removed 3 bases at V and 8 bases at J, with 18 bases between. CDR1 and CDR2 from the germline V gene are GTSNPN and SVGIG (reference sequence). The CDR3 loop spans 14 amino acids. The CDR3 reads CAWRNPGKGGTQYF. CDR3 nucleotide sequence: TGTGCCTGGAGAAATCCAGGGAAAGGCGGTACGCAGTATTTT.